This T cell receptor beta chain was obtained from a study of blood T cell repertoires in COVID-19. Sequencing used immunoSEQ multiplex PCR; TCRdb keeps in-frame clones, though not all of them. This table has tens of thousands of clones, 86% appearing once. Trimming at V came to 6 bases and at J to 6 bases, leaving 7 bases not matched to a gene. In germline, CDR1 is MDHEN, CDR2 SYDVKM. The CDR3 contains 14 residues. Sample: peripheral blood. The TCR originated in a man of 80 years or more with active COVID-19. The chain couples TRBV28 to TRBJ1-4; 7 bases are a match to TRBD1. This chain's CDR3 is CASRYRGRDEKLFF. CDR3 DNA sequence: TGTGCCAGCAGATACAGGGGACGCGATGAAAAACTGTTTTTT.